This T cell receptor beta chain originates from a study of response to subunit inactivated influenza vaccine. With regard to this clonotype: The antigen is unknown.

TCRdb redid the calling of the RT-PCR reads with MiXCR, one entry per CDR3 protein. This table holds some 800,000 distinct CDR3 sequences, around 21% found once. Study results and caveats: After each seasonal influenza vaccination, few new T cells are recruited, the authors suggested.

The source material was PBMCs from blood, sampled less than 6 days after vaccination. The receptor was isolated from a man in his fifties or sixties who received an inactivated influenza vaccine.

The CDR3 is CASSESLVAGGRLIRDEQFF. The CDR3 DNA follows: TGCGCCAGCAGTGAGTCCCTCGTAGCGGGGGGGCGTTTAATTCGCGATGAGCAGTTCTTC. The chain uses TRBV10-2 and TRBJ2-1, with 11 bases that match TRBD2. This CDR3 region has 20 residues. The germline CDR1 and CDR2 sequences are WSHSY and SAAADI. Losses at the gene ends were 0 bases for V and 8 bases for J; bases not matched to a gene: 18.